One sample yielded the 14 T cell receptor beta chains listed below, sequenced in a study of radiotherapy plus CTLA-4 blockade in lung cancer. Sequencing was performed with immunoSEQ multiplex PCR; in TCRdb, only in-frame clones are kept and a portion is missing. The sample yields tens of thousands of clones, approximately 85% seen once. The sequencing here drew on peripheral blood, taken from a patient treated with radiotherapy plus ipilimumab. These TCRs come from a human donor with non-small cell lung cancer whose response to radiotherapy plus ipilimumab could not be evaluated.

The rearrangement uses TRBV5-1 and TRBJ2-3; D may be TRBD1 (6 bases). Trimming cost V 4 bases and J 0 bases, with 15 bases left between them. Germline CDR1 is SGHRS and CDR2 is YFSETQ. The CDR3 consists of 16 residues. CDR3 in amino acids: CASSPSGGGSTDTQYF. DNA for the CDR3: TGCGCCAGCAGCCCCAGTGGGGGCGGGAGCACAGATACGCAGTATTTT.

The J gene is TRBJ2-1, the V gene TRBV7-8, with D perhaps TRBD2 (6 bases). This CDR3 has 12 residues. V dropped 7 bases and J dropped 10 bases, with 14 bases sitting between them. Germline V gene data show CDR1 as SGHVS and CDR2 as FQNEAQ. DNA for the CDR3: TGTGCCAGCACCCCAGACGGGAGAGAGCAGTTCTTC. Its translation: CASTPDGREQFF. Based on the CDR3 plus reference TRBV7-8 and TRBJ2-1, the full variable domain is GAGVSQSPRYKVAKRGQDVALRCDPISGHVSLFWYQQALGQGPEFLTYFQNEAQLDKSGLPSDRFFAERPEGSVSTLKIQRTQQEDSAVYLCASTPDGREQFFGPGTRLTVL.

The chain has TRBV28 and TRBJ1-2, with 7 bases identical to TRBD1. Germline CDR1 reads MDHEN; CDR2 reads SYDVKM. J was trimmed by 0 bases and V by 7 bases; bases with no gene match: 11. The CDR3 is 16 amino acids. This CDR3 reads CASIQGGTNPNYGYTF. The CDR3 DNA reads TGTGCCAGCATCCAGGGGGGAACAAACCCTAACTATGGCTACACCTTC.

This clone turned up a few times. The chain carries TRBV5-1 and TRBJ2-1, with TRBD2 matching over 15 bases. The CDR3 totals 18 residues. The germline gives CDR1 SGHRS, CDR2 YFSETQ. The V segment lost 4 bases and the J segment 6 bases; nucleotides outside the gene matches: 11. The CDR3: CASSLTGTSGRTRNEQFF. In DNA, the CDR3 is TGCGCCAGCAGCCTGACGGGGACTAGCGGGAGGACGCGCAATGAGCAGTTCTTC.

This chain uses TRBV6-5 with TRBJ2-3; weak D call: TRBD2 (6 bases). The length of the CDR3 is 15 residues. Trimming removed 4 bases from V and 2 bases from J, with 13 bases in between. CDR1 and CDR2 (germline): MNHEY, SVGAGI. The CDR3, as DNA: TGTGCCAGCAGTTCTACCCCGGGGGACACAGATACGCAGTATTTT. Its protein product is CASSSTPGDTDTQYF.

This chain joins TRBV11-2 and TRBJ1-1; no clear D gene. V was cut by 6 bases and J by 0 bases, with 8 bases left in between. The CDR3 has 13 amino acids. Germline CDR1 reads SGHAT; CDR2 reads FQNNGV. The chain's CDR3 is CASRYFMNTEAFF. The DNA for the CDR3 is TGTGCCAGCAGGTACTTTATGAACACTGAAGCTTTCTTT.

This clone was seen a single time. V and J are TRBV28 and TRBJ1-1, with D possibly being TRBD1 (6 bases). The V end was cut by 2 bases, the J end by 3 bases, with 10 bases between. The CDR3 runs to 14 residues. Per the germline V gene, CDR1 is MDHEN and CDR2 is SYDVKM. This CDR3 is CASSLTQGYTEAFF. The CDR3 DNA reads TGTGCCAGCAGTTTAACACAGGGATACACTGAAGCTTTCTTT.

Worth noting for this clone: Relative to the germline gene, one junction end is altered; a read error may explain this. The chain recombines TRBV9 with TRBJ2-5; a weak D match, TRBD2 (5 bases). Germline V gene lookup returns CDR1 SGDLS and CDR2 YYNGEE. CDR3 length: 13 amino acids. The CDR3 coding sequence is TGTGCCGGCAGCGGTATGTACCAAGAGACCCAGTACTTC. Amino acid sequence: CAGSGMYQETQYF.

This chain's CDR3 is CASSQARLDSYEQYF. The CDR3 DNA follows: TGCGCCAGCAGCCAAGCACGATTAGACAGCTACGAGCAGTACTTC. This sequence joins TRBV4-1 and TRBJ2-7; perhaps TRBD1 as D (5 bases). Germline CDR1 is MGHRA and CDR2 is YSYEKL. The germline V and J ends were trimmed by 1 base and 3 bases, with 13 bases remaining between them. The CDR3 is 15 residues long.

The chain joins TRBV4-2 to TRBJ2-7; D remains unclear. The V gene lost 8 bases and the J gene lost 4 bases, with 15 bases spanning the gap. CDR3 length: 13 amino acids. The germline V gene encodes CDR1 LGHNA and CDR2 YNFKEQ. CDR3 amino acids: CASSPRVGYEQYF. The CDR3 region has the DNA TGTGCCAGCTCTCCACGGGTCGGATACGAGCAGTACTTC.

V is TRBV28 and J is TRBJ2-3, with D tentatively TRBD2 (8 bases). The CDR3 covers 15 residues. Germline loops: CDR1 MDHEN, CDR2 SYDVKM. Trimming removed 6 bases from V and 5 bases from J, with 18 bases in between. The CDR3: CASSPGRGQGDTQYF. The CDR3 DNA is TGTGCCAGCAGCCCCGGGAGGGGGCAAGGAGATACGCAGTATTTT.

The chain couples TRBV23-1 to TRBJ1-2; 8 bases map to TRBD1. TRBV23-1 counts as an open reading frame of uncertain function. This CDR3 comprises 17 residues. Trimming at V came to 2 bases and at J to 3 bases, leaving 11 bases not matched to a gene. This CDR3 reads CASSQNPDRGCDYGYTF. In nucleotides, the CDR3 is TGCGCCAGCAGTCAAAACCCAGACAGGGGATGCGACTATGGCTACACCTTC.

J is TRBJ2-1 and V is TRBV28; 8 bases agree with TRBD2. The J segment lost 4 bases and the V segment lost 5 bases, leaving 7 bases of the junction unmatched. The CDR3 contains 15 residues. Germline V gene lookup returns CDR1 MDHEN and CDR2 SYDVKM. The chain's CDR3 is CASSPGGATYNEQFF. CDR3 sequence (DNA): TGTGCCAGCAGTCCGGGGGGGGCCACTTACAATGAGCAGTTCTTC.

The chain recombines TRBV5-1 with TRBJ2-4; possible D gene TRBD1, 5 bases. The germline CDR1 and CDR2 sequences are SGHRS and YFSETQ. This CDR3 has 13 residues. Trimming shortened V by 2 bases and J by 9 bases, and 12 bases separated the two germline ends. As DNA, the CDR3 is TGCGCCAGCAGCTTAGGGGCCAGTGGCATTCAGTACTTC. This sequence encodes CASSLGASGIQYF.